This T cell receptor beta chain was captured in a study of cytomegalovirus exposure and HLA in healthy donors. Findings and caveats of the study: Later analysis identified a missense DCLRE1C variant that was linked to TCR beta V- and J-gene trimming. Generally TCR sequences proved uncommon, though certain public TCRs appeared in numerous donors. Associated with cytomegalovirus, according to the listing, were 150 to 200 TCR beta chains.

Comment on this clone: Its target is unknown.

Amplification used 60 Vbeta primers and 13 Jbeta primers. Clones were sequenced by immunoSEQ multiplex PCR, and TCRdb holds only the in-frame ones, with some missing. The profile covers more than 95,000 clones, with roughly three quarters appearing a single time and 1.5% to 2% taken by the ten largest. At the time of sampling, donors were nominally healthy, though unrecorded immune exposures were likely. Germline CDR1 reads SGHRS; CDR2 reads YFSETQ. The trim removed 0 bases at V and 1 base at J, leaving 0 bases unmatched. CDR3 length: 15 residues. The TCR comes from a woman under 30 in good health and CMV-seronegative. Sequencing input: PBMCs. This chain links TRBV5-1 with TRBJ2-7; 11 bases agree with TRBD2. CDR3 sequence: CASSLASGGSYEQYF. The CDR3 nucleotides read TGCGCCAGCAGCTTGGCTAGCGGGGGGTCCTACGAGCAGTACTTC.